This is a list of T cell receptor beta chains from one sample in a study of T cells in Graves' hyperthyroidism and ophthalmopathy. TCRdb re-derived calls from the multiplex PCR reads in MiXCR, one entry per CDR3 protein. Of 500,000 or so distinct CDR3 sequences listed, about 15% are singletons. Sequencing used blood. The receptor source for this set is a woman aged 18 to 35 with Graves' ophthalmopathy. Both conserved end residues are part of each CDR3. Fields, in order: D gene, V gene, J gene, CDR3 protein. The D gene is left open where the match is weak.

d_call: NA; v_call: TRBV18; j_call: TRBJ2-7; cdr3_aa: CASSPRGGGRNREQYF
d_call: TRBD2; v_call: TRBV2; j_call: TRBJ2-2; cdr3_aa: CASSEVAGSGELFF
d_call: TRBD1; v_call: TRBV7-2; j_call: TRBJ2-7; cdr3_aa: CASSNRQGTDEQYF
d_call: NA; v_call: TRBV7-3; j_call: TRBJ2-7; cdr3_aa: CASSTHRGGEQYF
d_call: TRBD1; v_call: TRBV19; j_call: TRBJ1-2; cdr3_aa: CASSSTTGVYGYTF
d_call: NA; v_call: TRBV20-1; j_call: TRBJ2-1; cdr3_aa: CSARDRNEQFF
d_call: NA; v_call: TRBV12-3/TRBV12-4; j_call: TRBJ2-7; cdr3_aa: CASSLGGTNYEQYF
d_call: NA; v_call: TRBV7-3; j_call: TRBJ1-1; cdr3_aa: CASSLEVGDTEAFF
d_call: NA; v_call: TRBV30; j_call: TRBJ1-1; cdr3_aa: CAWSRAAAEAFF
d_call: TRBD1; v_call: TRBV18; j_call: TRBJ1-1; cdr3_aa: CASSPGQANTEAFF
d_call: TRBD1; v_call: TRBV19; j_call: TRBJ2-2; cdr3_aa: CASREDRVRDRELFF
d_call: NA; v_call: TRBV7-9; j_call: TRBJ1-5; cdr3_aa: CASSVGGGGNQPQHF
d_call: TRBD1; v_call: TRBV12-3/TRBV12-4; j_call: TRBJ1-5; cdr3_aa: CASSPGDRTHSNQPQHF
d_call: TRBD2; v_call: TRBV5-5; j_call: TRBJ2-5; cdr3_aa: CASSLMTSGGKTQYF
d_call: TRBD1; v_call: TRBV7-2; j_call: TRBJ2-3; cdr3_aa: CASSLEAGGGDTQYF
d_call: TRBD1; v_call: TRBV5-5; j_call: TRBJ1-4; cdr3_aa: CASSRVDQGAFRGEKLFF
d_call: NA; v_call: TRBV6-2/TRBV6-3; j_call: TRBJ2-7; cdr3_aa: CASSFDREVAYEQYF
d_call: TRBD2; v_call: TRBV7-8; j_call: TRBJ2-3; cdr3_aa: CASSHHSGGVSTDTQYF
d_call: TRBD1; v_call: TRBV5-4; j_call: TRBJ2-7; cdr3_aa: CASSSGRGNEQYF
d_call: NA; v_call: TRBV5-5; j_call: TRBJ1-3; cdr3_aa: CASSLRWGLDGNTIYF
d_call: NA; v_call: TRBV4-1; j_call: TRBJ1-5; cdr3_aa: CASSPVKGGVLGQPQHF
d_call: TRBD1; v_call: TRBV5-1; j_call: TRBJ2-3; cdr3_aa: CASSLEGQGPDTQYF
d_call: TRBD1; v_call: TRBV6-1; j_call: TRBJ1-1; cdr3_aa: CASTLGAGGVVAFF
d_call: NA; v_call: TRBV20-1; j_call: TRBJ2-1; cdr3_aa: CSAREGLGALGGEQFF
d_call: NA; v_call: TRBV28; j_call: TRBJ2-7; cdr3_aa: CASSFLDSYEQYF
d_call: TRBD2; v_call: TRBV30; j_call: TRBJ2-7; cdr3_aa: CAWAGTSGRKQYF
d_call: NA; v_call: TRBV6-2/TRBV6-3; j_call: TRBJ2-3; cdr3_aa: CASSYSRGMDTQYF
d_call: NA; v_call: TRBV6-1; j_call: TRBJ1-2; cdr3_aa: CASRAPGLTNYGYTF
d_call: NA; v_call: TRBV27; j_call: TRBJ1-6; cdr3_aa: CASTPRAGIMNSPLHF
d_call: TRBD1; v_call: TRBV12-3/TRBV12-4; j_call: TRBJ1-3; cdr3_aa: CASSLRDRGLVSGNTIYF